The 10 T cell receptor beta chains below all came from one sample that was sequenced in a study of identical twins. TCRdb itself ran the 5' RACE reads through MiXCR, one entry per CDR3 protein. The sample has roughly 720,000 distinct CDR3 sequences; roughly 20% are singletons. This same sample was also taken into another study, of T cells expressing NK-cell markers.

The sample consisted of PBMCs. These receptors were obtained from a woman between 18 and 29 years old in good health.

This clonotype was found many times. This chain uses TRBV20-1 with TRBJ2-7; 9 bases are shared with TRBD1. This CDR3 has 15 residues. Germline CDR1 reads DFQATT; CDR2 reads SNEGSKA (reference sequence). V was clipped by 6 bases and J by 2 bases; unmatched bases: 11. The CDR3 bases are TGCAGTGCCGATGTAGGACAGGGGCATACCTACGAGCAGTACTTC. As protein: CSADVGQGHTYEQYF.

A few counts support this clonotype. J is TRBJ1-1 and V is TRBV20-1; D call uncertain. Trimming removed 5 bases at V and 4 bases at J, with 11 bases between. CDR1 is DFQATT, CDR2 SNEGSKA, per germline (reference sequence). There are 12 residues in the CDR3. DNA for the CDR3: TGCAGTGCTTCCCAATCCCTCACTGAAGCTTTCTTT. This encodes CSASQSLTEAFF.

The V and J genes are TRBV12-3 or TRBV12-4 and TRBJ2-7, with D possibly TRBD2 on 5 matching bases. V was shortened by 11 bases and J by 6 bases, with 20 bases between the two germline ends. The CDR3 extends over 13 amino acids. The chain's CDR3 is CAASLGSFGEQYF. In DNA, the CDR3 is TGTGCCGCCAGTTTGGGGAGCTTTGGCGAGCAGTACTTC.

The chain is built from TRBV5-1 and TRBJ2-3, with no clear D. V was cut by 4 bases and J by 0 bases, with 15 bases left in between. Germline V gene sequence: CDR1 SGHRS, CDR2 YFSETQ. The CDR3 runs 16 residues. The CDR3 DNA reads as TGCGCCAGCAGCGGCCATATCTCTGTAAGCACAGATACGCAGTATTTT. It codes for CASSGHISVSTDTQYF.

The chain links TRBV29-1 to TRBJ2-5; no definite D call. The V gene lost 4 bases and the J gene lost 5 bases, with 11 bases spanning the gap. CDR3 size: 12 residues. In germline, CDR1 is SQVTM, CDR2 ANQGSEA. The CDR3 region is CSVGLYRETQYF. Here the CDR3 DNA reads TGCAGCGTTGGGTTGTATAGGGAGACCCAGTACTTC.

This clonotype was observed at least ten times. The chain recombines TRBV20-1 with TRBJ1-1; 7 nucleotides match TRBD1. From germline, CDR1 is DFQATT and CDR2 SNEGSKA (reference sequence). CDR3 size: 13 residues. After removal of 4 bases from V and 4 bases from J, the junction contained 6 bases not matched to a gene. This chain's CDR3 is CSATAGGFTEAFF. CDR3 nucleotides: TGCAGTGCTACGGCAGGGGGATTCACTGAAGCTTTCTTT.

The sample holds a few counts of this clonotype. The chain recombines TRBV5-1 with TRBJ1-4; D not resolved. CDR3 size: 14 residues. Trimming pared 4 bases from V and 0 bases from J, leaving 7 bases between. Germline V gene lookup returns CDR1 SGHRS and CDR2 YFSETQ. The CDR3: CASSTATTNEKLFF. CDR3 sequence (DNA): TGCGCCAGCAGCACCGCGACAACTAATGAAAAACTGTTTTTT.

J is TRBJ2-5 and V is TRBV24-1, with a possible D match to TRBD2 (5 bases). The CDR3 is 15 residues long. Between the trimmed V and J ends, which lost 2 bases and 1 base, there was a span of 10 bases. Germline CDR1 KGHDR, CDR2 SFDVKD. The chain's CDR3 is CATSDSGEFQETQYF. CDR3 nucleotide sequence: TGTGCCACCAGTGATTCTGGGGAGTTCCAAGAGACCCAGTACTTC.

V gene TRBV20-1 combines with J gene TRBJ2-2; either TRBD1 or TRBD2 may supply D (5 bases each). CDR3 length: 17 amino acids. Trimming removed 6 bases from V and 5 bases from J, with 25 bases in between. In germline, CDR1 is DFQATT, CDR2 SNEGSKA (reference sequence). In DNA, the CDR3 is TGCAGTGCCATAGATCGTTCGAGGGGCGATGATACCGGGGAGCTGTTTTTT. Its translation is CSAIDRSRGDDTGELFF.

The V call is TRBV20-1, the J call TRBJ1-2, with a tentative D call TRBD1 (5 bases). V was cut by 6 bases and J by 4 bases, with 15 bases left in between. The V gene's germline CDR1 is DFQATT and CDR2 SNEGSKA (reference sequence). The CDR3 covers 13 residues. The CDR3: CSADRDWGYGYTF. The CDR3 DNA follows: TGCAGTGCAGACCGGGACTGGGGCTATGGCTACACCTTC.